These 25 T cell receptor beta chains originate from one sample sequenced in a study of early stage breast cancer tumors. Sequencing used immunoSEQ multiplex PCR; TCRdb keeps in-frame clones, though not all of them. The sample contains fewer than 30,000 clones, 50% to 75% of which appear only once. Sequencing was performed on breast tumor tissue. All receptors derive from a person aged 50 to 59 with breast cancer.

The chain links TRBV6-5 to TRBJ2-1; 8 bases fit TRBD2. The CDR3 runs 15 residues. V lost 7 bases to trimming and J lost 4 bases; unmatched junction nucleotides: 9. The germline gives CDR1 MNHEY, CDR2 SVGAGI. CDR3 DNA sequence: TGTGCCAGCACCAAAAGCGGGAGTCCGTACAATGAGCAGTTCTTC. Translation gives CASTKSGSPYNEQFF.

The CDR3 is CASSGTGGAAPNTEAFF. The CDR3 nucleotides read TGCGCCAGCAGCGGGACAGGGGGCGCGGCCCCAAACACTGAAGCTTTCTTT. V usage is TRBV5-1 and J usage is TRBJ1-1; 12 nucleotides match TRBD1. CDR3 size: 17 residues. Germline CDR1 reads SGHRS; CDR2 reads YFSETQ. Trimming cost V 4 bases and J 2 bases; bases outside gene matches: 9.

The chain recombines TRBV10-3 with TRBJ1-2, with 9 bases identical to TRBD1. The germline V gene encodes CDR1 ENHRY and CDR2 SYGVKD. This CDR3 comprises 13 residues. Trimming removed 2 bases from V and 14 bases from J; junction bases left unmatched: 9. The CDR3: CAISEPGQGGGTF. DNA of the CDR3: TGTGCCATCAGTGAGCCGGGACAGGGAGGAGGTACCTTC.

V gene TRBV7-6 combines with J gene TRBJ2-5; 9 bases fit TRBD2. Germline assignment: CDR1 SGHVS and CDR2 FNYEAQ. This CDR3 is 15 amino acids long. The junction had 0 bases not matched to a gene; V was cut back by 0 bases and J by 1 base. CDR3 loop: CASSLASGSQETQYF. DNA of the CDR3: TGTGCCAGCAGCTTAGCTAGCGGGAGCCAAGAGACCCAGTACTTC.

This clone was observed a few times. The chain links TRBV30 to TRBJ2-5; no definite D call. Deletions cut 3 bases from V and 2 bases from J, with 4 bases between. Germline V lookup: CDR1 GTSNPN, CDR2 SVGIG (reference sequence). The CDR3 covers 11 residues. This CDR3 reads CAWRGQETQYF. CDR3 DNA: TGTGCCTGGAGGGGTCAAGAGACCCAGTACTTC.

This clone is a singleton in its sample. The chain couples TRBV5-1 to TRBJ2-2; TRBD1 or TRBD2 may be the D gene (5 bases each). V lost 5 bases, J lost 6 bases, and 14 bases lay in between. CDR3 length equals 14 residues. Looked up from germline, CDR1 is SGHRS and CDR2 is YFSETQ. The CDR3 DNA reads TGCGCCAGCAGAGAGGGCAGGGTGGCCGGGGAGCTGTTTTTT. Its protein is CASREGRVAGELFF.

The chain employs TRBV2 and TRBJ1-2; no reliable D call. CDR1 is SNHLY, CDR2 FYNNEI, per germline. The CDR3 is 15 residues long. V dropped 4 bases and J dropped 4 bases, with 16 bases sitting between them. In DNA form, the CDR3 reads TGTGCCAGCAGTGCACGGGCGGACGCCCTCTATGGCTACACCTTC. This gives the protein CASSARADALYGYTF.

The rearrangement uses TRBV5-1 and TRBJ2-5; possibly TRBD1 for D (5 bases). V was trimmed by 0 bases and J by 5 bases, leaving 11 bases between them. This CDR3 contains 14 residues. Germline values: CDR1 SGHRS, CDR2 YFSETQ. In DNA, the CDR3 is TGCGCCAGCAGCTTGGGACAGAGTAGCGAGACCCAGTACTTC. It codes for CASSLGQSSETQYF. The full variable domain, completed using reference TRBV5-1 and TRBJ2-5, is KAGVTQTPRYLIKTRGQQVTLSCSPISGHRSVSWYQQTPGQGLQFLFEYFSETQRNKGNFPGRFSGRQFSNSRSEMNVSTLELGDSALYLCASSLGQSSETQYFGPGTRLLVL.

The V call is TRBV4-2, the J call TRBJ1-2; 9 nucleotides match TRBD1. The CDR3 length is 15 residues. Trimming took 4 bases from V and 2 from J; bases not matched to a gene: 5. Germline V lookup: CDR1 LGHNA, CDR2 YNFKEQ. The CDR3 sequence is CASSPRQGENYGYTF. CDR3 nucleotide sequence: TGTGCCAGCAGCCCACGACAGGGGGAGAACTATGGCTACACCTTC.

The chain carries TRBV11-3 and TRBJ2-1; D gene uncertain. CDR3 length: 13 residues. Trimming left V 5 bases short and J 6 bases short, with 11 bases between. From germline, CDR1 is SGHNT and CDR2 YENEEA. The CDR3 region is CASSVNSLNEQFF. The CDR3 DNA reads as TGTGCCAGCAGCGTTAACTCTCTCAATGAGCAGTTCTTC.

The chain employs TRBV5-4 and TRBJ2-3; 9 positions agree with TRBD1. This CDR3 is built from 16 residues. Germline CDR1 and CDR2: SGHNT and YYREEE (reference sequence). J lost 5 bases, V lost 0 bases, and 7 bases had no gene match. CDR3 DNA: TGTGCCAGCAGCTTGGGAAAAACAGGGGGCATAGATACGCAGTATTTT. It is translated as CASSLGKTGGIDTQYF. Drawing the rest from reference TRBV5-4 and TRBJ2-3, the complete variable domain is ETGVTQSPTHLIKTRGQQVTLRCSSQSGHNTVSWYQQALGQGPQFIFQYYREEENGRGNFPPRFSGLQFPNYSSELNVNALELDDSALYLCASSLGKTGGIDTQYFGPGTRLTVL.

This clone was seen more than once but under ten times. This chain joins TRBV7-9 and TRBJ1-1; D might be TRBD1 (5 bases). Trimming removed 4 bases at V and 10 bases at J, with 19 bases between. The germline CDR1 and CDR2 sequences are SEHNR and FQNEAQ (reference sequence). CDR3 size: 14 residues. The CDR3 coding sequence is TGTGCCAGCAGCTCGGGACCGCGGGAAAAAAGAGCTTTCTTT. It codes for CASSSGPREKRAFF.

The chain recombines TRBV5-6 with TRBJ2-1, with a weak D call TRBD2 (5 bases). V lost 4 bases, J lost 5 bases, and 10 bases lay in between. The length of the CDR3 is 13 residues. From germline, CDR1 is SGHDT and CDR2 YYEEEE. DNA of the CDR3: TGTGCCAGCAGCCTACTAGTCCACAATGAGCAGTTCTTC. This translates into CASSLLVHNEQFF.

CDR3 coding DNA: TGTGCCAGCAGCTTAGAGGCAGGGGGCTTTAACACTGAAGCTTTCTTT. It translates to CASSLEAGGFNTEAFF. The genes are TRBV7-2 and TRBJ1-1; TRBD1 agrees at 8 bases. CDR3 size: 16 residues. The junction had 6 bases not matched to a gene; V was cut back by 1 base and J by 2 bases. Germline V gene lookup returns CDR1 SGHTA and CDR2 FQGNSA.

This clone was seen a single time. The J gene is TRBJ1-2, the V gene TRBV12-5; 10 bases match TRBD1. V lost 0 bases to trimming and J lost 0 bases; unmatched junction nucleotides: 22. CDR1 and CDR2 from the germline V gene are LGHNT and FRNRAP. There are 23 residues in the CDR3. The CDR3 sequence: CASGLVLWPKLGGQGPTNYGYTF. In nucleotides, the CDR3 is TGTGCTAGTGGTTTGGTACTGTGGCCAAAATTGGGGGGACAGGGGCCGACTAACTATGGCTACACCTTC.

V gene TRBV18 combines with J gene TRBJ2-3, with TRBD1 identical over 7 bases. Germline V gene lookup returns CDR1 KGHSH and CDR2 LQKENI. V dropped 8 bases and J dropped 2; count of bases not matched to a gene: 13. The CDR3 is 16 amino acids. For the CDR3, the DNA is TGTGCCAGCACTTTCACCGGTGGGACAGTCACAGATACGCAGTATTTT. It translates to CASTFTGGTVTDTQYF. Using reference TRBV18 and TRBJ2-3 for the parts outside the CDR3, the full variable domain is NAGVMQNPRHLVRRRGQEARLRCSPMKGHSHVYWYRQLPEEGLKFMVYLQKENIIDESGMPKERFSAEFPKEGPSILRIQQVVRGDSAAYFCASTFTGGTVTDTQYFGPGTRLTVL.

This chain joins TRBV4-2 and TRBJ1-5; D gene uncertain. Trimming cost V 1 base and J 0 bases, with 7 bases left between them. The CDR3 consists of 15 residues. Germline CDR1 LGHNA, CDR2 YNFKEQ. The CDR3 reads CASSQGPYSNQPQHF. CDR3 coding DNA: TGTGCCAGCAGCCAAGGGCCTTATAGCAATCAGCCCCAGCATTTT.

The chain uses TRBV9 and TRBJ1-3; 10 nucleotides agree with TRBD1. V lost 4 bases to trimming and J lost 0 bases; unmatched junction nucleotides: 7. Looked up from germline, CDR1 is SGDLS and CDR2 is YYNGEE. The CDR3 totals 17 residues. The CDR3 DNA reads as TGTGCCAGCAGCCTCGGGACAGGGGCCCTCTCTGGAAACACCATATATTTT. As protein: CASSLGTGALSGNTIYF. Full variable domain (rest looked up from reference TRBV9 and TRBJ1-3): DSGVTQTPKHLITATGQRVTLRCSPRSGDLSVYWYQQSLDQGLQFLIQYYNGEERAKGNILERFSAQQFPDLHSELNLSSLELGDSALYFCASSLGTGALSGNTIYFGEGSWLTVV.

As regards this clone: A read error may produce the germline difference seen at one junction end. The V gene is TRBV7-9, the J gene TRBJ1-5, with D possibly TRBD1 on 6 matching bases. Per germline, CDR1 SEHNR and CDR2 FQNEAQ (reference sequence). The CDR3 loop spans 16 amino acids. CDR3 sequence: CASSQDLRGGNQPQHF. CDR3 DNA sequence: TGCGCCAGCAGCCAAGACCTGAGAGGGGGAAATCAGCCCCAGCATTTT.

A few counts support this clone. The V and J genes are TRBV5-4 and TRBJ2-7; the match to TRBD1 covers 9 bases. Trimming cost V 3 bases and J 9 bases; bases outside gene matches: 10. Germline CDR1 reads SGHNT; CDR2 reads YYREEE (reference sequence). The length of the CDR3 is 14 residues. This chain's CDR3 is CASSSGTGPTVQYF. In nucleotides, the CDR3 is TGTGCCAGCAGCTCTGGGACAGGGCCTACGGTGCAGTACTTC.

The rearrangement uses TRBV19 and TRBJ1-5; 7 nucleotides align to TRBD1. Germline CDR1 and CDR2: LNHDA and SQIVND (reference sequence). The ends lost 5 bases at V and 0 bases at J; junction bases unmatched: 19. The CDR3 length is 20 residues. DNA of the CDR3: TGTGCCAGTAGTTCTGTGGGAAGGTGGGACAGAGACTATAGCAATCAGCCCCAGCATTTT. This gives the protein CASSSVGRWDRDYSNQPQHF.

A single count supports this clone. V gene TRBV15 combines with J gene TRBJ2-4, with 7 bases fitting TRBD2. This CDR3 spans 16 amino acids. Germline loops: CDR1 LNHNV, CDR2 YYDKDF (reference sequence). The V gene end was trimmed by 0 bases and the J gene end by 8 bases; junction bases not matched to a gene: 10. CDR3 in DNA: TGTGCCACCAGCAGAGATGGTGCGGGAGCTTGGGACATTCAGTACTTC. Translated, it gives CATSRDGAGAWDIQYF.

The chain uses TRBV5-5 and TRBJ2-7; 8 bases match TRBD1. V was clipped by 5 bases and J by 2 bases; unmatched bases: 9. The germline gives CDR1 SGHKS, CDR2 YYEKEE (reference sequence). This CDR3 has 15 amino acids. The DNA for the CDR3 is TGTGCCAGCAGTTTCCAGGGGGCGCGGGCCTACGAGCAGTACTTC. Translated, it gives CASSFQGARAYEQYF.

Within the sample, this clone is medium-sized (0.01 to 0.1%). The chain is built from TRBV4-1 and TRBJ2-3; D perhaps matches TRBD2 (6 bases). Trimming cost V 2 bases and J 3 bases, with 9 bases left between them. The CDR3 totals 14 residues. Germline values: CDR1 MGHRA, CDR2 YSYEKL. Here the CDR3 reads CASSQTRGTDTQYF. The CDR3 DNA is TGCGCCAGCAGCCAAACTCGGGGGACAGATACGCAGTATTTT.

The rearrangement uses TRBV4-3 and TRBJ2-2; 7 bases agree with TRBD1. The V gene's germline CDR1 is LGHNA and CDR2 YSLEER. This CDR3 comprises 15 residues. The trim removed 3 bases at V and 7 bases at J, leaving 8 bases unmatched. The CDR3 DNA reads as TGCGCCAGCAGCCATGGACAGGCACGTATCGGGGAGCTGTTTTTT. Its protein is CASSHGQARIGELFF.